This paragraph covers one T cell receptor (beta chain) sequence. The antigen is not known. Generated by immunoSEQ multiplex PCR, the TCRdb table keeps only in-frame clones and is missing some. The sample includes 200,000 or so clones, around nine tenths seen only once; the top ten take approximately 2%. The donors formed part of the approximately 120-subject validation cohort, distinct from the roughly 600-subject first cohort. The data were obtained in a study of cytomegalovirus exposure and HLA in healthy donors. V gave up 2 bases and J gave up 3 bases, with 13 bases separating them. Germline V gene data show CDR1 as KGHSH and CDR2 as LQKENI. CDR3 size: 15 residues. Study-level findings and limits: It was reported that the classifier diagnosed cytomegalovirus status with high specificity and sensitivity in both the original and validation cohorts. It was around 160 TCR beta chains that were listed as cytomegalovirus-associated.

The specimen was PBMCs. The receptor was isolated from a woman between 18 and 29 years old in good health and CMV-seropositive. The chain recombines TRBV18 with TRBJ1-1; no firm D call. The CDR3 protein is CASSPYWEEDTEAFF. DNA for the CDR3: TGTGCCAGCTCACCATACTGGGAGGAAGACACTGAAGCTTTCTTT.